This TCR beta chain appears in the sequencing data of a study of CD8+ T cells in alopecia areata. Study overall: Twice daily, treated patients received 5 to 10 mg of oral tofacitinib.

Following RNA extraction, reverse transcription yielded cDNA that acted as the sequencing template. Sequencing was performed with immunoSEQ multiplex PCR; in TCRdb, only in-frame clones are kept and a portion is missing. Here the sample spans roughly 100,000 clones, around 86% being singletons. The V gene end was trimmed by 5 bases and the J gene end by 1 base; junction bases not matched to a gene: 3. The CDR3 covers 14 residues. CDR1 and CDR2 from the germline V gene are GTSNPN and SVGIG (reference sequence). Specified treatment: oral pan-JAK inhibitor, 5-10 mg twice daily. This receptor was obtained from a human donor with alopecia areata. Source: CD8+ T cells sorted from blood, taken around week 34, from a patient treated with tofacitinib. This chain uses TRBV30 with TRBJ2-3; 10 bases fit TRBD1. The CDR3 region is CAWGGTGGTDTQYF. The CDR3 DNA follows: TGTGCCTGGGGAGGGACAGGGGGCACAGATACGCAGTATTTT.